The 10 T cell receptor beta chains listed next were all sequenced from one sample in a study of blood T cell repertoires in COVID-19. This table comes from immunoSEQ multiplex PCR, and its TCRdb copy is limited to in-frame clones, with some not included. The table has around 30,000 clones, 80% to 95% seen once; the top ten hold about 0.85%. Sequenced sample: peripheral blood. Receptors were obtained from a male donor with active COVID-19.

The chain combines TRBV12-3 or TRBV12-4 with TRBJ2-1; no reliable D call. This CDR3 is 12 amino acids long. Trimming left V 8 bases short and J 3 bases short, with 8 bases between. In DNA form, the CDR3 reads TGTGCCAGCCTCCCTTACTACAATGAGCAGTTCTTC. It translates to CASLPYYNEQFF.

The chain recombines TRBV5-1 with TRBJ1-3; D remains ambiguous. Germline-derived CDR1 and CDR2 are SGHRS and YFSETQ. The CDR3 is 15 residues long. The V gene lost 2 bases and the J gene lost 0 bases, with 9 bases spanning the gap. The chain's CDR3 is CASSFDGDSGNTIYF. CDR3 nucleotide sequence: TGCGCCAGCAGCTTTGACGGAGACTCTGGAAACACCATATATTTT.

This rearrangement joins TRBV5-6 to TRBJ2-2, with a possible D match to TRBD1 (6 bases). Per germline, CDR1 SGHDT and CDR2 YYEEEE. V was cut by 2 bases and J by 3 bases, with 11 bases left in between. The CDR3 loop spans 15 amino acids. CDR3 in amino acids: CASSFHREYTGELFF. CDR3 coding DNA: TGTGCCAGCAGCTTTCACAGGGAATACACCGGGGAGCTGTTTTTT.

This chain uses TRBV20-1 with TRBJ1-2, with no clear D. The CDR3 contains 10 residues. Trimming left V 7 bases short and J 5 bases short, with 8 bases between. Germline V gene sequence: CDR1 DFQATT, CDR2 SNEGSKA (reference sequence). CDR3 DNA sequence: TGCAGTGTGTTAGAGTATGGCTACACCTTC. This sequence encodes CSVLEYGYTF.

CDR3 bases: TGTGCCACCAGCTCAGACAGGGGGACGTTCGGTGGCTACACCTTC. Translation gives CATSSDRGTFGGYTF. The chain is built from TRBV15 and TRBJ1-2, with 9 bases lining up with TRBD1. Per germline, CDR1 LNHNV and CDR2 YYDKDF (reference sequence). The CDR3 consists of 15 residues. The V segment lost 5 bases and the J segment 7 bases; nucleotides outside the gene matches: 11. The variable domain in full, completed from reference TRBV15 and TRBJ1-2, reads DAMVIQNPRYQVTQFGKPVTLSCSQTLNHNVMYWYQQKSSQAPKLLFHYYDKDFNNEADTPDNFQSRRPNTSFCFLDIRSPGLGDTAMYLCATSSDRGTFGGYTFGSGTRLTVV.

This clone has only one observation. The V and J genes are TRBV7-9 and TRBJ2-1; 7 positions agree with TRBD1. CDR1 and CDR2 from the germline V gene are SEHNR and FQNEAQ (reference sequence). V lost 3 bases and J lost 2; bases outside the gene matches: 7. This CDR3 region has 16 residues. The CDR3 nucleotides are TGTGCCAGCAGCTTCATCCCGGGACAGACCTACAATGAGCAGTTCTTC. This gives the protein CASSFIPGQTYNEQFF. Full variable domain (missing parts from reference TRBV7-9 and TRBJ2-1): DTGVSQNPRHKITKRGQNVTFRCDPISEHNRLYWYRQTLGQGPEFLTYFQNEAQLEKSRLLSDRFSAERPKGSFSTLEIQRTEQGDSAMYLCASSFIPGQTYNEQFFGPGTRLTVL.

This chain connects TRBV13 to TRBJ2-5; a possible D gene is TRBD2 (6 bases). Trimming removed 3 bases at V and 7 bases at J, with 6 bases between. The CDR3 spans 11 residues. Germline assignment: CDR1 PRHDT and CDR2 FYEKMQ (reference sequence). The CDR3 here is CASSLGGTQYF. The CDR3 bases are TGTGCCAGCAGCTTGGGGGGGACCCAGTACTTC.

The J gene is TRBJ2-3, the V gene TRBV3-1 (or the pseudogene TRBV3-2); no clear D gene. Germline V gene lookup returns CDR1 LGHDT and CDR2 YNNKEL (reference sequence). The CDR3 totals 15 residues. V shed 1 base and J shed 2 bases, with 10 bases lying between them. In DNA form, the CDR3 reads TGTGCCAGCAGCCAAGCGGCGGAACTCACAGATACGCAGTATTTT. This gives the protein CASSQAAELTDTQYF.

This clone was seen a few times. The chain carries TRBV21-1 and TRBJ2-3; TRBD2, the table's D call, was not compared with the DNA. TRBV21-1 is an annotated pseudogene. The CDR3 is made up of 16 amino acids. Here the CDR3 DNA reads TGTGCCAGCAGCAAAGGATCGTGTCACGGGACAGATACGCAGTATTTT. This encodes CASSKGSCHGTDTQYF.

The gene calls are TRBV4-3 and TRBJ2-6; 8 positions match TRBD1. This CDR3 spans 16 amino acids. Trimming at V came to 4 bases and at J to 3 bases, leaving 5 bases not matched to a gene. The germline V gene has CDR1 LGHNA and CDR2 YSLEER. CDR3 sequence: CASSPQGARGANVLTF. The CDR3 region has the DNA TGCGCCAGCAGCCCGCAGGGGGCGCGTGGGGCCAACGTCCTGACTTTC.